Presented here are 22 T cell receptor beta chains from one specimen sequenced in a study of cytomegalovirus exposure and HLA in healthy donors (dated 2017 in TCRdb). Libraries came from the immunoSEQ multiplex PCR assay. For the multiplex PCR, a mixture combining 60 forward primers for TCR Vbeta segments and 13 reverse primers for TCR Jbeta segments was used. This immuneACCESS table, as held by TCRdb, lists in-frame sequences with V and J called but not all clones. Of the missing ones, under half trace to an unresolved V gene in checked studies; the others have no known cause. Counted in this sample were more than 90,000 clones; more than 70% of them appeared once. The top ten clonotypes cover approximately 8% of the sample. Sequencing used PBMCs. These receptor sequences come from a female donor in good health and CMV-seronegative.

The chain joins TRBV5-1 to TRBJ2-7, with 12 positions matching TRBD1. The CDR3 is 18 residues long. Trimming at V came to 0 bases and at J to 3 bases, leaving 10 bases not matched to a gene. Per the germline V gene, CDR1 is SGHRS and CDR2 is YFSETQ. CDR3 coding DNA: TGCGCCAGCAGCTTGGTCTGGGACAGGGGGCTTGGGAGCTACGAGCAGTACTTC. Encoded protein: CASSLVWDRGLGSYEQYF.

V gene TRBV19 combines with J gene TRBJ1-5; TRBD1 matches 9 bases. The CDR3 runs 17 residues. Germline loops: CDR1 LNHDA, CDR2 SQIVND (reference sequence). After removal of 4 bases from V and 4 bases from J, the junction contained 11 bases not matched to a gene. The CDR3 region is CASSTETGGGRNQPQHF. The DNA of the CDR3 is TGTGCCAGTAGTACGGAAACAGGGGGCGGGAGAAATCAGCCCCAGCATTTT. Drawing the rest from reference TRBV19 and TRBJ1-5, the complete variable domain is DGGITQSPKYLFRKEGQNVTLSCEQNLNHDAMYWYRQDPGQGLRLIYYSQIVNDFQKGDIAEGYSVSREKKESFPLTVTSAQKNPTAFYLCASSTETGGGRNQPQHFGDGTRLSIL.

This clone occurred a few times. The J gene is TRBJ2-3, the V gene TRBV7-8; D is perhaps TRBD1 (5 bases). V lost 6 bases and J 0 bases, leaving 16 bases between the germline ends. Germline-derived CDR1 and CDR2 are SGHVS and FQNEAQ. The CDR3 is 16 amino acids. The CDR3 DNA reads as TGTGCCAGCAGACATCAGGGTGTCCCGAGCACAGATACGCAGTATTTT. Translation gives CASRHQGVPSTDTQYF.

This chain uses TRBV6-5 with TRBJ2-5; 7 bases fit TRBD1. The CDR3 sequence is 14 residues long. After removal of 6 bases from V and 1 base from J, the junction contained 5 bases not matched to a gene. CDR1 is MNHEY, CDR2 SVGAGI, per germline. The CDR3 region has the DNA TGTGCCAGCAGCTTAGGGACAGCCCAAGAGACCCAGTACTTC. Protein product: CASSLGTAQETQYF.

The J gene is TRBJ2-7, the V gene TRBV6-5; 9 bases agree with TRBD1. Germline-derived CDR1 and CDR2 are MNHEY and SVGAGI. The trim removed 6 bases at V and 4 bases at J, leaving 7 bases unmatched. CDR3 size: 14 residues. Here the CDR3 DNA reads TGTGCCAGCAGCTACACTGACAGGGGGTACGAGCAGTACTTC. The encoded protein is CASSYTDRGYEQYF.

The chain is built from TRBV5-6 and TRBJ2-3; D is uncertain. Germline values: CDR1 SGHDT, CDR2 YYEEEE. The CDR3 runs 14 residues. The V and J ends lost 4 bases and 2 bases respectively, with 11 bases between them. CDR3 coding DNA: TGTGCCAGCAGCCGTGGGCCCTTCACAGATACGCAGTATTTT. The encoded protein is CASSRGPFTDTQYF.

CDR3 coding DNA: TGTGCCAGCAGCTTCAGGGGGCTAGATTCTGAAGCTTTCTTT. As protein: CASSFRGLDSEAFF. The chain has TRBV13 and TRBJ1-1; TRBD1 matches 8 bases. This CDR3 spans 14 amino acids. J was trimmed by 6 bases and V by 3 bases; bases with no gene match: 6. Germline V gene sequence: CDR1 PRHDT, CDR2 FYEKMQ (reference sequence).

The chain joins TRBV7-8 to TRBJ1-4, with a possible D match to TRBD1 (5 bases). The CDR3 has 14 residues. The germline V and J ends were trimmed by 7 bases and 8 bases, with 17 bases remaining between them. Germline CDR1 reads SGHVS; CDR2 reads FQNEAQ. CDR3 sequence (DNA): TGTGCCAGCACCCCTAGGCAGGGCGGAGAAAAACTGTTTTTT. It translates to CASTPRQGGEKLFF. The full variable domain, in which reference TRBV7-8 and TRBJ1-4 provide the parts outside the CDR3, is GAGVSQSPRYKVAKRGQDVALRCDPISGHVSLFWYQQALGQGPEFLTYFQNEAQLDKSGLPSDRFFAERPEGSVSTLKIQRTQQEDSAVYLCASTPRQGGEKLFFGSGTQLSVL.

This chain links TRBV6-1 with TRBJ1-1; a possible D gene is TRBD1 (6 bases). The V gene lost 7 bases and the J gene lost 1 base, with 16 bases spanning the gap. Germline CDR1 is MNHNS and CDR2 is SASEGT. There are 15 residues in the CDR3. The CDR3 here is CASTRQLTGNTEAFF. The CDR3 DNA reads as TGTGCCAGCACCAGACAACTGACAGGGAACACTGAAGCTTTCTTT.

This clone was seen more than once but under ten times. CDR3: CASSLVLAGGMETQYF. The CDR3 DNA is TGTGCCAGCAGCTTGGTGCTAGCGGGGGGTATGGAGACCCAGTACTTC. J is TRBJ2-5 and V is TRBV5-4, with 11 bases aligning to TRBD2. V was pared by 0 bases and J by 5 bases, with 6 bases of the junction left unmatched. Germline V gene data show CDR1 as SGHNT and CDR2 as YYREEE (reference sequence). The CDR3 is made up of 16 amino acids.

The rearrangement uses TRBV27 and TRBJ2-1; TRBD1 matches at 11 bases. Germline V gene data show CDR1 as MNHEY and CDR2 as SMNVEV (reference sequence). The CDR3 loop spans 13 amino acids. Trimming cost V 8 bases and J 7 bases; bases outside gene matches: 4. CDR3 region: CASGQGARNEQFF. The CDR3 DNA reads as TGTGCCAGCGGACAGGGGGCGCGTAATGAGCAGTTCTTC.

The chain combines TRBV7-3 with TRBJ1-2; TRBD1 is a possible D gene (6 bases). The CDR3 consists of 15 residues. Germline V gene lookup returns CDR1 SGHTA and CDR2 FQGTGA. V was shortened by 0 bases and J by 2 bases, with 10 bases between the two germline ends. DNA of the CDR3: TGTGCCAGCAGCTTAACTCGTCAGGGGAACTATGGCTACACCTTC. It specifies CASSLTRQGNYGYTF.

V gene TRBV20-1 combines with J gene TRBJ2-7; weak D call: TRBD1 (6 bases). CDR3 length equals 11 residues. Germline CDR1 and CDR2: DFQATT and SNEGSKA (reference sequence). Trimming took off 7 bases at V and 5 bases at J, with 12 bases between the two ends. As DNA, the CDR3 is TGCAGTGTTCCAGGGGCGCACGAGCAGTACTTC. Encoded protein: CSVPGAHEQYF.

The V gene is TRBV7-2, the J gene TRBJ1-5; 8 nucleotides line up with TRBD1. Germline lookup yields CDR1 SGHTA and CDR2 FQGNSA. Germline trimming cut 6 bases from V and 4 bases from J; bases unmatched to any gene: 8. CDR3 length: 15 amino acids. CDR3 loop: CASSSDRGPNQPQHF. The CDR3 DNA is TGTGCCAGCAGTTCCGACAGGGGACCGAATCAGCCCCAGCATTTT.

The chain couples TRBV9 to TRBJ1-1; D call uncertain. The CDR3 sequence is 15 residues long. Trimming stripped 4 bases from V and 3 bases from J, with 16 bases between. Looked up from germline, CDR1 is SGDLS and CDR2 is YYNGEE. Here the CDR3 DNA reads TGTGCCAGCAGCACCAGTGGTATAATGGACACTGAAGCTTTCTTT. This encodes CASSTSGIMDTEAFF. Drawing the rest from reference TRBV9 and TRBJ1-1, the complete variable domain is DSGVTQTPKHLITATGQRVTLRCSPRSGDLSVYWYQQSLDQGLQFLIQYYNGEERAKGNILERFSAQQFPDLHSELNLSSLELGDSALYFCASSTSGIMDTEAFFGQGTRLTVV.

The chain joins TRBV6-1 to TRBJ2-5; possibly TRBD2 for D (6 bases). The J call is uncertain, as TRBJ2-7 better fits the DNA end. CDR1 MNHNS and CDR2 SASEGT come from the germline V gene. The CDR3 runs 15 residues. For the CDR3, the DNA is TGTGCCAGCACCTGGGACTGGAATGAATACTACGAGCAGTACTTC. Amino acid sequence: CASTWDWNEYYEQYF.

J is TRBJ1-1 and V is TRBV19; D is possibly TRBD1 (5 bases). CDR3 length: 14 amino acids. Trimming took off 7 bases at V and 1 base at J, with 13 bases between the two ends. Germline V gene lookup returns CDR1 LNHDA and CDR2 SQIVND (reference sequence). CDR3 amino acids: CASTVRGWNTEAFF. CDR3 DNA sequence: TGTGCCAGTACCGTTAGGGGCTGGAACACTGAAGCTTTCTTT.

The chain combines TRBV7-9 with TRBJ2-6, with D perhaps matching TRBD1 (5 bases). Germline V gene data show CDR1 as SEHNR and CDR2 as FQNEAQ (reference sequence). This CDR3 spans 15 amino acids. V lost 2 bases and J lost 4, with 9 bases in between. The CDR3 sequence: CASSLLGAGANVLTF. The CDR3 DNA sequence: TGTGCCAGCAGCTTACTTGGGGCCGGGGCCAACGTCCTGACTTTC.

The chain links TRBV5-4 to TRBJ1-2; the match to TRBD1 covers 10 bases. With 4 bases clipped from V and 4 bases from J, the junction kept 10 bases outside the gene matches. CDR1 is SGHNT and CDR2 is YYREEE in the germline V gene (reference sequence). CDR3 size: 16 residues. The CDR3 DNA is TGTGCCAGCAGCCCAGTCGACAGGGGGCCTGGCTATGGCTACACCTTC. Translating gives CASSPVDRGPGYGYTF.

The chain links TRBV6-1 to TRBJ2-3; 7 bases fit TRBD1. The ends lost 10 bases at V and 2 bases at J; junction bases unmatched: 12. Germline V gene sequence: CDR1 MNHNS, CDR2 SASEGT. This CDR3 spans 15 amino acids. The CDR3 loop is CATPFRQGLTDTQYF. The CDR3 nucleotides read TGTGCCACCCCCTTTCGACAGGGCCTCACAGATACGCAGTATTTT.

The rearrangement uses TRBV7-3 and TRBJ1-1, with a tentative D call TRBD1 (5 bases). Per germline, CDR1 SGHTA and CDR2 FQGTGA. CDR3 length equals 13 residues. Deletions cut 0 bases from V and 11 bases from J, with 13 bases between. CDR3 sequence (DNA): TGTGCCAGCAGCTTAACCCCGGACACCCTTGCTTTCTTT. Translating it yields CASSLTPDTLAFF.

The chain couples TRBV7-2 to TRBJ1-2, with 8 positions matching TRBD1. Germline CDR1 SGHTA, CDR2 FQGNSA. Trimming at V came to 5 bases and at J to 4 bases, leaving 18 bases not matched to a gene. The CDR3 loop spans 18 amino acids. CDR3 in amino acids: CASSPRGRTGIDGYGYTF. CDR3 nucleotides: TGTGCCAGCAGCCCAAGAGGTCGGACAGGGATTGACGGCTATGGCTACACCTTC.